What follows describes a single TCR beta chain. Its antigen is currently unknown. Germline V CDR1 and CDR2: SGHTA, FQGNSA. The J segment lost 5 bases and the V segment lost 4 bases, leaving 10 bases of the junction unmatched. This CDR3 is built from 16 residues. The data originate from a study of T cells after yellow fever vaccination. Looking at the study overall: Each low-cell-number fraction was prepared by means of SMART-Seq v4 Ultra Low Input. Findings of the study overall: Most clones from primary vaccination resurfaced after the booster (about 95% CD4, approximately 87% CD8). It was a small share of clonotypes that appeared in both CD4 and CD8 compartments.

5'RACE template switching generated TCR cDNA, adding a universal primer site and UMIs. MiXCR, applied by TCRdb to the 5' RACE reads, yields one record per CDR3 protein. The sample carries 500,000 to 650,000 distinct CDR3 sequences, about 17% recorded once. The sequences come from PBMCs, collected 4 to 6 days after the first yellow fever vaccination. The receptor was isolated from a man aged 18-30 years who received the YFV17D yellow fever vaccine. V and J are TRBV7-2 and TRBJ2-5; 10 bases match TRBD2. The CDR3 loop reads CASSSDSSGGAETQYF. The CDR3 DNA sequence: TGTGCCAGCAGCTCAGATTCAAGCGGGGGGGCGGAGACCCAGTACTTC. Full variable domain (missing parts from reference TRBV7-2 and TRBJ2-5): GAGVSQSPSNKVTEKGKDVELRCDPISGHTALYWYRQSLGQGLEFLIYFQGNSAPDKSGLPSDRFSAERTGGSVSTLTIQRTQQEDSAVYLCASSSDSSGGAETQYFGPGTRLLVL.